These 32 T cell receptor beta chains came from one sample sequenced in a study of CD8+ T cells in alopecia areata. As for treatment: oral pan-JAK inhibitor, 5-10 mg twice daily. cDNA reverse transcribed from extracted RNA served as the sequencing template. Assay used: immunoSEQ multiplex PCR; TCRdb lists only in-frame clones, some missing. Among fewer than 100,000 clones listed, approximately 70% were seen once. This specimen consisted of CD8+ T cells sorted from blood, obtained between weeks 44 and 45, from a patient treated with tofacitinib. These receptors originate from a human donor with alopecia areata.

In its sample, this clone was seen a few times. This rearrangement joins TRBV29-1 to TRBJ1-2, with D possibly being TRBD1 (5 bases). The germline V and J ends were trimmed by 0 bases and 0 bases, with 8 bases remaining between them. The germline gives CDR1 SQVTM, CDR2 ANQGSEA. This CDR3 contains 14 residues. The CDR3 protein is CSVEDQGTNYGYTF. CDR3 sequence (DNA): TGCAGCGTTGAAGACCAGGGAACTAACTATGGCTACACCTTC.

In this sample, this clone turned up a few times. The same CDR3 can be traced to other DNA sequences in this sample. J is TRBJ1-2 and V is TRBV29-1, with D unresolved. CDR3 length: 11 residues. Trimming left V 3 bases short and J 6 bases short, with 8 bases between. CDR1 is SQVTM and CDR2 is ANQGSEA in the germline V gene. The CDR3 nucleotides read TGCAGCGTTGATCGGGGTAATGGCTACACCTTC. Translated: CSVDRGNGYTF.

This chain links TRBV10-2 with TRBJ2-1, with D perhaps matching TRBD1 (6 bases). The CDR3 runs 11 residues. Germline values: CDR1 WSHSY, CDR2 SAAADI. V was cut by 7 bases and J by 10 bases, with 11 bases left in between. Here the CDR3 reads CASIQGTEQFF. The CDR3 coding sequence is TGCGCCAGCATTCAGGGGACCGAGCAGTTCTTC.

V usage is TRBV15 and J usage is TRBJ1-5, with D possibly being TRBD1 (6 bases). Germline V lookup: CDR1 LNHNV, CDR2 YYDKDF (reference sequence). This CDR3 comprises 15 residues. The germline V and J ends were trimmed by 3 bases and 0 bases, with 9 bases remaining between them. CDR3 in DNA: TGTGCCACCAGCAGTGACAGGAATAGCAATCAGCCCCAGCATTTT. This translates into CATSSDRNSNQPQHF. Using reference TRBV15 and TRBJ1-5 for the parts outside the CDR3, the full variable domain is DAMVIQNPRYQVTQFGKPVTLSCSQTLNHNVMYWYQQKSSQAPKLLFHYYDKDFNNEADTPDNFQSRRPNTSFCFLDIRSPGLGDTAMYLCATSSDRNSNQPQHFGDGTRLSIL.

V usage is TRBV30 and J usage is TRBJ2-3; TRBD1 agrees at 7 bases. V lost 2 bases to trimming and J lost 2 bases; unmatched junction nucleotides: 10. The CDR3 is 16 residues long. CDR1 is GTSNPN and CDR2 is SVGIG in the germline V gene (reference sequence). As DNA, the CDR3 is TGTGCCTGGAGTTATATACCGGGACAGCCCACAGATACGCAGTATTTT. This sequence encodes CAWSYIPGQPTDTQYF.

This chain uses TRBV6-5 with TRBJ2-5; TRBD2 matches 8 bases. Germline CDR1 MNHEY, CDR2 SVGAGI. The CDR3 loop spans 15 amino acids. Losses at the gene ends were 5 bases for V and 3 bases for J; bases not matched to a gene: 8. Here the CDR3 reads CASSTDSGEKETQYF. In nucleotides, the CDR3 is TGTGCCAGCAGTACGGATAGCGGGGAGAAAGAGACCCAGTACTTC.

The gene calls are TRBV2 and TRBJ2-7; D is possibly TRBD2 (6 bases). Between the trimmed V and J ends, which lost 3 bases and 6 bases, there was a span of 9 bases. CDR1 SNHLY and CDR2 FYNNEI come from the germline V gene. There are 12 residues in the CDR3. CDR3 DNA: TGTGCCAGCAGTGATTGGCGGGGCGAGCAGTACTTC. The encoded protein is CASSDWRGEQYF. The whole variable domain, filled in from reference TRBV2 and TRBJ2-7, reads EPEVTQTPSHQVTQMGQEVILRCVPISNHLYFYWYRQILGQKVEFLVSFYNNEISEKSEIFDDQFSVERPDGSNFTLKIRSTKLEDSAMYFCASSDWRGEQYFGPGTRLTVT.

This CDR3 is CASSLGGPEQYF. Written as DNA, the CDR3 is TGTGCCAGCAGTTTGGGGGGTCCAGAGCAGTACTTC. The chain has TRBV27 and TRBJ2-7; D possibly corresponds to TRBD2 (6 bases). CDR1 and CDR2 from the germline V gene are MNHEY and SMNVEV (reference sequence). This CDR3 spans 12 amino acids. Trimming stripped 3 bases from V and 7 bases from J, with 10 bases between.

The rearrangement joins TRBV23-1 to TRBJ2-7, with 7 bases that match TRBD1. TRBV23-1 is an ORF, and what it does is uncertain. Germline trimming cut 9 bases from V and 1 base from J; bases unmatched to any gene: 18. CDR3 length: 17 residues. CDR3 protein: CARQSGRGIYFSYEQYF. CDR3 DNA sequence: TGCGCCAGGCAGTCAGGCAGGGGGATATACTTTTCCTACGAGCAGTACTTC.

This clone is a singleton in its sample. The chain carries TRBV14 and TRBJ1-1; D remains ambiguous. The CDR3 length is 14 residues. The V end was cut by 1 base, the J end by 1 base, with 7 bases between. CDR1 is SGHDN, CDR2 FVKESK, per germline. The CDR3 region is CASSQGHQNTEAFF. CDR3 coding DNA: TGTGCCAGCAGCCAAGGGCACCAGAACACTGAAGCTTTCTTT.

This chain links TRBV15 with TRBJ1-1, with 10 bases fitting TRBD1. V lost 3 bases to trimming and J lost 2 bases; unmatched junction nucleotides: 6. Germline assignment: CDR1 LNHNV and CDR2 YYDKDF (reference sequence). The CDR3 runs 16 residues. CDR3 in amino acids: CATSSRTGGPNTEAFF. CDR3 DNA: TGTGCCACCAGCAGTAGGACAGGGGGGCCAAACACTGAAGCTTTCTTT.

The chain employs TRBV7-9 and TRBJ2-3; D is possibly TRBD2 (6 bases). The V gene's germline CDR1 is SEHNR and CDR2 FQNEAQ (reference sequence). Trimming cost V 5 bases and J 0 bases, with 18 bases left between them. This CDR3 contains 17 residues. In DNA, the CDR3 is TGTGCCAGCAGCAATAAAGGAGGGATTTTAAGCACAGATACGCAGTATTTT. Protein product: CASSNKGGILSTDTQYF.

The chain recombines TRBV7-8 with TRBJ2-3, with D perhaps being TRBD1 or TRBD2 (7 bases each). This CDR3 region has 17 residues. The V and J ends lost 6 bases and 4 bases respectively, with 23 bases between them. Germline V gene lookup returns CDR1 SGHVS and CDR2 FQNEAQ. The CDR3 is CASRLIRGGTSPDTQYF. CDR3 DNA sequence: TGTGCCAGCAGATTAATCAGGGGGGGCACCTCCCCAGATACGCAGTATTTT.

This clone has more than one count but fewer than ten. The CDR3 DNA follows: TGTGCCAGCAGCTTAGGGCCACCACCCAGCGAGCAGTACTTC. Translated: CASSLGPPPSEQYF. V is TRBV7-9 and J is TRBJ2-7, with D unresolved. Germline lookup yields CDR1 SEHNR and CDR2 FQNEAQ (reference sequence). CDR3 length: 14 residues. V lost 1 base and J 6 bases, leaving 13 bases between the germline ends.

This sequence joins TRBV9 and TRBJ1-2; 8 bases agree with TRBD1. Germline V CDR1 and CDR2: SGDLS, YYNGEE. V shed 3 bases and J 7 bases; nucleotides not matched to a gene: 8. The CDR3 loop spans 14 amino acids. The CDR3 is CASSAQNGQGGYTF. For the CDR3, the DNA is TGTGCCAGCAGCGCGCAAAATGGACAGGGTGGCTACACCTTC.

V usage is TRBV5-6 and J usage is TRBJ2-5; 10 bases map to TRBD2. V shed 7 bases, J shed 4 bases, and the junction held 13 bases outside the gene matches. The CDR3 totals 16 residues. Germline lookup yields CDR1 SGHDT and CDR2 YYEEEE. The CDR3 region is CASGTRNLAGAETQYF. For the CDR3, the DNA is TGTGCCAGCGGCACCAGAAACCTAGCGGGGGCAGAGACCCAGTACTTC.

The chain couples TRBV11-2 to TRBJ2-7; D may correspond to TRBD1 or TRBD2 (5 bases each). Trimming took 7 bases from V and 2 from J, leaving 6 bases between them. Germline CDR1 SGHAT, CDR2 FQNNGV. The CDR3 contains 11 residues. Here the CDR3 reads CASMGAYEQYF. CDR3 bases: TGTGCCAGCATGGGGGCCTACGAGCAGTACTTC.

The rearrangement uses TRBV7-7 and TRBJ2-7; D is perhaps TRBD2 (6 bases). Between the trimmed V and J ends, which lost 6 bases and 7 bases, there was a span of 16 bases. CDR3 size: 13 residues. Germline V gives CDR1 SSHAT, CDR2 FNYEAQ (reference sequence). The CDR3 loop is CASSLEEGKEQYF. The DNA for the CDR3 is TGTGCCAGCAGTCTTGAGGAGGGTAAAGAGCAGTACTTC.

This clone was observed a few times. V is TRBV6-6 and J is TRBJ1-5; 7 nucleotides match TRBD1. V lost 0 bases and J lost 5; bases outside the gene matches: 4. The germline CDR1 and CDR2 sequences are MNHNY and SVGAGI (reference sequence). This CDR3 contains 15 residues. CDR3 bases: TGTGCCAGCAGTTACTCGAAAGGGGGCCATCAGCCCCAGCATTTT. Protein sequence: CASSYSKGGHQPQHF.

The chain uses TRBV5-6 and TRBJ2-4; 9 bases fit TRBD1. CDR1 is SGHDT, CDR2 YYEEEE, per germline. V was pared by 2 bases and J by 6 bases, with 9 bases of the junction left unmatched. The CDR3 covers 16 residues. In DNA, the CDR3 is TGTGCCAGCAGCTTAGGGACAGGGAATTTTCGAAACATTCAGTACTTC. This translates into CASSLGTGNFRNIQYF. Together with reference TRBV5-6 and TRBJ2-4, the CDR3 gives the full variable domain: DAGVTQSPTHLIKTRGQQVTLRCSPKSGHDTVSWYQQALGQGPQFIFQYYEEEERQRGNFPDRFSGHQFPNYSSELNVNALLLGDSALYLCASSLGTGNFRNIQYFGAGTRLSVL.

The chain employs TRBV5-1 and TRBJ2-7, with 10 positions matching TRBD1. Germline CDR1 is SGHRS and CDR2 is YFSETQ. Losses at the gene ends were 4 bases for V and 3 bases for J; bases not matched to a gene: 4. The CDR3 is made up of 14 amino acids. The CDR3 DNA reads TGCGCCAGCAGCCCAGGGACAGGGGACTACGAGCAGTACTTC. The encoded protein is CASSPGTGDYEQYF.

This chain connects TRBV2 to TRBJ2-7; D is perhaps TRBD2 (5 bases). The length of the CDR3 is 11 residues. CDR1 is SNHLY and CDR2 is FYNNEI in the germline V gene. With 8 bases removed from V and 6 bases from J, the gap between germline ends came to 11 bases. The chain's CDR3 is CASDLGSEQYF. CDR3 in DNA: TGTGCCAGCGATTTGGGGAGCGAGCAGTACTTC.

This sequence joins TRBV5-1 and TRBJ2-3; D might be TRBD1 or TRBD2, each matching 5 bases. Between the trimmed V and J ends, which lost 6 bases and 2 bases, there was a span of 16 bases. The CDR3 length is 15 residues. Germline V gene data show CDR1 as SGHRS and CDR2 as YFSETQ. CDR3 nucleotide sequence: TGCGCCAGCACTAGAGAGGGGTCCCTCACAGATACGCAGTATTTT. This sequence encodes CASTREGSLTDTQYF.

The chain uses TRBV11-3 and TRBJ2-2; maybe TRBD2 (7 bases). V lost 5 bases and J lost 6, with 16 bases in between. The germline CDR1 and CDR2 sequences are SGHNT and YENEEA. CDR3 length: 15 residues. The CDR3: CASSTRGGEAGELFF. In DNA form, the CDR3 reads TGTGCCAGCAGCACGAGGGGGGGTGAGGCCGGGGAGCTGTTTTTT.

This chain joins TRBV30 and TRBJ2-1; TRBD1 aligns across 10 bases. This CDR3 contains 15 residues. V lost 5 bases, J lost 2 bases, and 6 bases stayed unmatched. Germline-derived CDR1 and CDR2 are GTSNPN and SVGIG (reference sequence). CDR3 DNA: TGTGCCTGGGCGGGACAGGGGAGTACCTACAATGAGCAGTTCTTC. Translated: CAWAGQGSTYNEQFF.

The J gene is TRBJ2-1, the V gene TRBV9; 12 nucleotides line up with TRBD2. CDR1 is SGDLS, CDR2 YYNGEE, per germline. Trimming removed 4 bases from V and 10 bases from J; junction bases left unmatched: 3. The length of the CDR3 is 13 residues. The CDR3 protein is CASSPSGGAEQFF. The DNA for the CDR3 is TGTGCCAGCAGCCCTAGCGGGGGGGCAGAGCAGTTCTTC.

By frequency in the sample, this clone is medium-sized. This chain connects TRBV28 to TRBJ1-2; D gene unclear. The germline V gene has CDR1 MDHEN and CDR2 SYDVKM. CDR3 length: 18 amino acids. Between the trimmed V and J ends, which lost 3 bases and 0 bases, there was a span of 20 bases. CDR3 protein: CASSFNPTGIPTNYGYTF. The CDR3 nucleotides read TGTGCCAGCAGTTTCAACCCCACCGGGATACCTACTAACTATGGCTACACCTTC.

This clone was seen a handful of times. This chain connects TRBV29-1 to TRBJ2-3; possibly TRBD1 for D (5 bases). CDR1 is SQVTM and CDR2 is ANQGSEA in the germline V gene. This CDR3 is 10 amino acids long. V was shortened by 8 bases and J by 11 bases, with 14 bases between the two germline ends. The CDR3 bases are TGCAGCACGAGGCAAGGGGAGCAGTATTTT. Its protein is CSTRQGEQYF.

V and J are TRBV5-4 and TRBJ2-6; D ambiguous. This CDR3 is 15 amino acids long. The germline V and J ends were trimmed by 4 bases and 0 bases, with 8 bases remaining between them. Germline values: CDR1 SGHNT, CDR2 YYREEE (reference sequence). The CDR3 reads CASSEIDSGANVLTF. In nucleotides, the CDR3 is TGTGCCAGCAGCGAGATCGACTCTGGGGCCAACGTCCTGACTTTC. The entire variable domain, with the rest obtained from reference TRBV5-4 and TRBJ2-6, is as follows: ETGVTQSPTHLIKTRGQQVTLRCSSQSGHNTVSWYQQALGQGPQFIFQYYREEENGRGNFPPRFSGLQFPNYSSELNVNALELDDSALYLCASSEIDSGANVLTFGAGSRLTVL.

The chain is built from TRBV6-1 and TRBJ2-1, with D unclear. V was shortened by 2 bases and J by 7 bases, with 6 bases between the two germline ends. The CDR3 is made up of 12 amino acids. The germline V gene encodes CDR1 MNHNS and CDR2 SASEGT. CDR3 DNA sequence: TGTGCCAGCAGTGAACTGGTTAATGAGCAGTTCTTC. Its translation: CASSELVNEQFF.

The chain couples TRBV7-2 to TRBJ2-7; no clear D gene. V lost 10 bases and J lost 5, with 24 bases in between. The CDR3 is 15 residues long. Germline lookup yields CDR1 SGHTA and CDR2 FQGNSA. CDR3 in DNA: TGTGCCATCCACACCACAAGAGGATTTGTCAACGAGCAGTACTTC. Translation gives CAIHTTRGFVNEQYF.

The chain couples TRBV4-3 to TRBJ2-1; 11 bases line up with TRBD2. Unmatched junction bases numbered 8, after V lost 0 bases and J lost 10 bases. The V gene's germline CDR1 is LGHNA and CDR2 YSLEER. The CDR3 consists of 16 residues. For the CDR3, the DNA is TGCGCCAGCAGCCAAGATTCCCTAGCGGGGGGATCCGAGCAGTTCTTC. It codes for CASSQDSLAGGSEQFF.